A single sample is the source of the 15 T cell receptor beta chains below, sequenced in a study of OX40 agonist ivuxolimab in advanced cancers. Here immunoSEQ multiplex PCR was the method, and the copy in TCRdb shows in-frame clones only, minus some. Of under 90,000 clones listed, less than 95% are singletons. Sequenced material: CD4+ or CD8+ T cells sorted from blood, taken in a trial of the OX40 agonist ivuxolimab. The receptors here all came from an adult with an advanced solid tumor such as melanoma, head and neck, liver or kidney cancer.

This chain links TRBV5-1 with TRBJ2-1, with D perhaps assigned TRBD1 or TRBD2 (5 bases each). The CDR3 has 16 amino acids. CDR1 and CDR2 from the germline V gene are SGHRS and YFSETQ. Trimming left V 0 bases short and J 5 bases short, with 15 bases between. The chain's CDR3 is CASSLAGDGTNNEQFF. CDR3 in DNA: TGCGCCAGCAGCTTGGCCGGGGACGGAACGAACAATGAGCAGTTCTTC.

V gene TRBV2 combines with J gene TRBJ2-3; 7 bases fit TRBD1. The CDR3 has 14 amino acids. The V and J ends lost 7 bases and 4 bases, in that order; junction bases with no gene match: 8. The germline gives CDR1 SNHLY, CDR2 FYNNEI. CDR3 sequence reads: CASNLQGSADTQYF. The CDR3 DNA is TGTGCCAGCAACCTACAGGGGTCAGCAGATACGCAGTATTTT.

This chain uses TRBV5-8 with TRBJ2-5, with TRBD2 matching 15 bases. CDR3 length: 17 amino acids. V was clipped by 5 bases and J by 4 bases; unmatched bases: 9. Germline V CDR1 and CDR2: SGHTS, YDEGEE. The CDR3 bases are TGTGCCAGCAGTAAGGGGACTAGCGGGGGGACACCAGAGACCCAGTACTTC. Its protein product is CASSKGTSGGTPETQYF.

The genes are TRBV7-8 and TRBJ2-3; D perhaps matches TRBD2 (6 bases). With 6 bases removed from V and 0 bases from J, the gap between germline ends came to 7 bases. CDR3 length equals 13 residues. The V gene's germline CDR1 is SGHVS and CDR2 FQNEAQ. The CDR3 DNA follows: TGTGCCAGCAGTCGGGGGAGCACAGATACGCAGTATTTT. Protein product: CASSRGSTDTQYF. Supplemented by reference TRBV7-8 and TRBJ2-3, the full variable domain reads GAGVSQSPRYKVAKRGQDVALRCDPISGHVSLFWYQQALGQGPEFLTYFQNEAQLDKSGLPSDRFFAERPEGSVSTLKIQRTQQEDSAVYLCASSRGSTDTQYFGPGTRLTVL.

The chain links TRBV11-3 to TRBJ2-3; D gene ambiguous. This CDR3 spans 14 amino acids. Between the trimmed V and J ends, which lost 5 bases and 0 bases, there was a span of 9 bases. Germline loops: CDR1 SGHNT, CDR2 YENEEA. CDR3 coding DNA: TGTGCCAGCAGCCGCGCTTCTAGCACAGATACGCAGTATTTT. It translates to CASSRASSTDTQYF.

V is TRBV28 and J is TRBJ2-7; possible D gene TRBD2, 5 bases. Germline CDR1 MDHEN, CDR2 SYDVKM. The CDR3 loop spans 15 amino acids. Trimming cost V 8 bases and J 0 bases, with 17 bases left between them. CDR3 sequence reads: CASPKKEEGSYEQYF. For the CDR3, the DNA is TGTGCCAGCCCTAAAAAGGAGGAAGGCTCCTACGAGCAGTACTTC.

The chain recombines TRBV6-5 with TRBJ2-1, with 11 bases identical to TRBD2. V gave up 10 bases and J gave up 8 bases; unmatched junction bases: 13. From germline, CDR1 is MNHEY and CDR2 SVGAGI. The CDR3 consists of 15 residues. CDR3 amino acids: CATRNRGLAGHEQFF. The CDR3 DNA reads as TGTGCCACCAGAAACCGTGGACTAGCGGGTCATGAGCAGTTCTTC.

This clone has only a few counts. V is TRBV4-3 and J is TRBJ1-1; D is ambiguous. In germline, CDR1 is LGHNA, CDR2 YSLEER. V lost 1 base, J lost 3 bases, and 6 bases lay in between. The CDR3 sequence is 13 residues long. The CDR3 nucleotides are TGCGCCAGCAGCCAAGCGGGAGACACTGAAGCTTTCTTT. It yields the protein CASSQAGDTEAFF.

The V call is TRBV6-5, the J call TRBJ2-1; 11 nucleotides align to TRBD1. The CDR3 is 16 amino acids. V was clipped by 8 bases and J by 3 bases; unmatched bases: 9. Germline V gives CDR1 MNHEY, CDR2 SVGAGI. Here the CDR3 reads CASCCGGQGVYNEQFF. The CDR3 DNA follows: TGTGCCAGCTGTTGTGGGGGACAGGGGGTCTACAATGAGCAGTTCTTC.

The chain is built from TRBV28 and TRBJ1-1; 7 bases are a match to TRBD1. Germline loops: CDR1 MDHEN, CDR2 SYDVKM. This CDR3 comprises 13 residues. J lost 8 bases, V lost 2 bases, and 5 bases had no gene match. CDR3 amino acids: CASSLDRANEAFF. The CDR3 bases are TGTGCCAGCAGTTTAGACAGGGCAAACGAAGCTTTCTTT.

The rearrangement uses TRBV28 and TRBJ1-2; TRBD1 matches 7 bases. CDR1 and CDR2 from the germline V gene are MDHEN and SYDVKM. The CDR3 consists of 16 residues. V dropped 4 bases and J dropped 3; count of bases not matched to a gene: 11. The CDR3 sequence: CASSSQGAGTDYGYTF. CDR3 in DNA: TGTGCCAGCAGTTCGCAAGGTGCAGGGACAGACTATGGCTACACCTTC.

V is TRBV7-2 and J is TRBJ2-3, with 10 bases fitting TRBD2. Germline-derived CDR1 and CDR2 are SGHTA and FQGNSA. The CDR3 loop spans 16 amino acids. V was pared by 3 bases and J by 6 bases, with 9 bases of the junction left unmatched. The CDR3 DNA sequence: TGTGCCAGCAGCTTGAAAGCGGGAGGGCTTTTTGATACGCAGTATTTT. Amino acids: CASSLKAGGLFDTQYF.

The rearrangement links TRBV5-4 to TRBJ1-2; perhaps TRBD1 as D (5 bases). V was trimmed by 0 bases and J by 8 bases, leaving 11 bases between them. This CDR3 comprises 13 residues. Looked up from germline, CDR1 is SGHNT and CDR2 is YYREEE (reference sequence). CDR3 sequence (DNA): TGTGCCAGCAGCTTGGGAGTCCAGGGAGGCTACACCTTC. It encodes CASSLGVQGGYTF.

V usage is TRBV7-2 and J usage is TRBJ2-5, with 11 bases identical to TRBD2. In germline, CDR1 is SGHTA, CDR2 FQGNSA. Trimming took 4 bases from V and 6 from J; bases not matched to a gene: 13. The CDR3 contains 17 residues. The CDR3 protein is CASSSSGVAGGPKTQYF. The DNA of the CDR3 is TGTGCCAGCAGCTCCTCCGGGGTAGCGGGGGGGCCGAAGACCCAGTACTTC.

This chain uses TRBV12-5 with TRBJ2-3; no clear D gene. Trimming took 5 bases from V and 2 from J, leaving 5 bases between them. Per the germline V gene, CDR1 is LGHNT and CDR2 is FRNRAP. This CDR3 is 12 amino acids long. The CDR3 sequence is CASGEHTDTQYF. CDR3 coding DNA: TGTGCTAGTGGTGAGCACACAGATACGCAGTATTTT.